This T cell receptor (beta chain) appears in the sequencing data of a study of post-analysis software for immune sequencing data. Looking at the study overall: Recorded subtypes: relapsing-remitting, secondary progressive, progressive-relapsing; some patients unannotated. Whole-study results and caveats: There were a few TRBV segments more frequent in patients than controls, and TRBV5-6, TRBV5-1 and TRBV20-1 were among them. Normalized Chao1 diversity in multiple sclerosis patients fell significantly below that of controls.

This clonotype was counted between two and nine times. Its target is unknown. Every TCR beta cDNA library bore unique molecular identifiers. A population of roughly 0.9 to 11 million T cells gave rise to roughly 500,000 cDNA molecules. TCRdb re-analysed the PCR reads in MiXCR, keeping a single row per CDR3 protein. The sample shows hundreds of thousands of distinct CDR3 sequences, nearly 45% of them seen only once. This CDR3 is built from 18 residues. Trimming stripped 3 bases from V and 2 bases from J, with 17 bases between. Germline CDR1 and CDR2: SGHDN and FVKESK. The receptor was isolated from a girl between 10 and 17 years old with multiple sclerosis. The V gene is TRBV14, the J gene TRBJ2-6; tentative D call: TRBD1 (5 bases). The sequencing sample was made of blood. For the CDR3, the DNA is TGTGCCAGCAGCCATGGGTTCAGGGATATGACTGGGGCCAACGTCCTGACTTTC. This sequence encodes CASSHGFRDMTGANVLTF.